This TCR beta chain was identified during a study of blood T cell repertoires in COVID-19. Study at large: Samples of COVID-19 (acute and convalescent) were obtained from the United States, Italy and Spain.

The CDR3 is made up of 16 amino acids. Germline-derived CDR1 and CDR2 are MNHEY and SMNVEV (reference sequence). Trimming removed 3 bases from V and 1 base from J, with 10 bases in between. The table came from immunoSEQ multiplex PCR; TCRdb's copy has only in-frame clones and leaves some out. Found here are roughly 16,000 clones, more than 85% of them singletons; the top ten hold around 13%. This clone was detected a few times. The origin of this receptor is a human donor in a cohort sampled during active COVID-19. The chain uses TRBV27 and TRBJ1-6; no firm D call. Material: peripheral blood. The CDR3 nucleotides are TGTGCCAGCAGTTTTACACAGTCTTCCTATAATTCACCCCTCCACTTT. Translation gives CASSFTQSSYNSPLHF.